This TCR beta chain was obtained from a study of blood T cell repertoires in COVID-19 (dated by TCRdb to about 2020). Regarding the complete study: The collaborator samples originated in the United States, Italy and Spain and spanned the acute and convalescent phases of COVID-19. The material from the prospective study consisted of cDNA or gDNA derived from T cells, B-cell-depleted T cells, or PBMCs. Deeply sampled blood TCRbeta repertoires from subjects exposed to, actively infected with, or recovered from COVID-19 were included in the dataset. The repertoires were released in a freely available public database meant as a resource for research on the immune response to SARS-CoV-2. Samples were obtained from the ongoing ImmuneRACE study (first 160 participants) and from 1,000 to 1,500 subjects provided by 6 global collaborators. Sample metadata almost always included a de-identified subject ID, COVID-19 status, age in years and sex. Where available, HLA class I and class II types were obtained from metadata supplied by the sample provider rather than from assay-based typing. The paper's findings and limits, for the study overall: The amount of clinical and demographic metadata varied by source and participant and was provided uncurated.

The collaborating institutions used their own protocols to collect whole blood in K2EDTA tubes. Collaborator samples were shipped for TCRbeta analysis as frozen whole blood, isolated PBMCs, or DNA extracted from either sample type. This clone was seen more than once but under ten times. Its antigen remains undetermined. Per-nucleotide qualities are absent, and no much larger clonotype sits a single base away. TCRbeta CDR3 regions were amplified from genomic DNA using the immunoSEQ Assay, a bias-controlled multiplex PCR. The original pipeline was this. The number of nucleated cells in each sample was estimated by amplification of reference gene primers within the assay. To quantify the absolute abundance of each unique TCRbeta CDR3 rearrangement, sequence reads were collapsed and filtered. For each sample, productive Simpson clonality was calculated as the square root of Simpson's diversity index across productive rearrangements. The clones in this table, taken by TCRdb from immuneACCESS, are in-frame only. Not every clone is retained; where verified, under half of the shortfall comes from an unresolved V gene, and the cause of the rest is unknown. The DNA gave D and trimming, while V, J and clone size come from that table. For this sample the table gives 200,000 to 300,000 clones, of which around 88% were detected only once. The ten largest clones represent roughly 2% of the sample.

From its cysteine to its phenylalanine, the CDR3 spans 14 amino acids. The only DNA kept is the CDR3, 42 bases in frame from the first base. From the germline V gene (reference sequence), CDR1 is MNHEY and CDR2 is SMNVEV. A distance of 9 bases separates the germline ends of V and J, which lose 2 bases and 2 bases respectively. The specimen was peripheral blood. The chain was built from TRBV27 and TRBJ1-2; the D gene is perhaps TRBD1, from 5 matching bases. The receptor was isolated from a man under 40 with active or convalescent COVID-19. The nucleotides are TGTGCCAGCAGTTTAAGCAGACAGAACTATGGCTACACCTTC. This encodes CASSLSRQNYGYTF.